This is a list of T cell receptor beta chains from one sample in a study of OX40 agonist ivuxolimab in advanced cancers. Generated by immunoSEQ multiplex PCR, the TCRdb table keeps only in-frame clones and is missing some. The sample contains roughly 34,000 clones, roughly 90% of which appear only once. The sequencing used CD4+ or CD8+ T cells sorted from blood, collected in a trial of the OX40 agonist ivuxolimab. These receptors came from an adult with an advanced solid tumor such as melanoma, head and neck, liver or kidney cancer. Each CDR3 is given with its conserved first and last residue. The D gene is left open where the match is weak. Where a row states a size, it is once, few, many or the class of an expanded clone; other rows omit it.

d_call	v_call	j_call	clone_size	cdr3_aa	cdr3_nt
TRBD2	TRBV19	TRBJ2-2	NA	CASSIRAGGHTGELFF	TGTGCCAGTAGTATTCGCGCGGGAGGCCACACCGGGGAGCTGTTTTTT
NA	TRBV5-1	TRBJ2-5	NA	CASSLTGRKQETQYF	TGCGCCAGCAGCTTGACGGGACGGAAGCAAGAGACCCAGTACTTC
NA	TRBV28	TRBJ1-6	NA	CASSIRVDSPLHF	TGTGCCAGCAGTATAAGGGTAGATTCACCCCTCCACTTT
TRBD1	TRBV7-2	TRBJ2-4	NA	CASSLVGQGAKNIQYF	TGTGCCAGCAGCTTAGTTGGACAGGGGGCCAAAAACATTCAGTACTTC
TRBD1	TRBV28	TRBJ2-7	NA	CASSHGQGVSYEQYF	TGTGCCAGCAGCCACGGACAGGGGGTTTCCTACGAGCAGTACTTC
NA	TRBV7-6	TRBJ2-5	NA	CASSLAGVETQYF	TGTGCCAGCAGCTTAGCTGGGGTGGAGACCCAGTACTTC
TRBD1	TRBV6-5	TRBJ1-5	NA	CASSLDRDDQPQHF	TGTGCCAGCAGCCTAGACAGGGATGATCAGCCCCAGCATTTT
NA	TRBV4-2	TRBJ2-3	NA	CASSQGTESRGTQYF	TGTGCCAGCAGCCAAGGGACAGAGAGCCGAGGTACGCAGTATTTT
TRBD2	TRBV7-2	TRBJ2-7	NA	CASSRGLVGSYEQYF	TGTGCCAGCAGCAGGGGACTAGTCGGATCCTACGAGCAGTACTTC
TRBD1	TRBV18	TRBJ1-2	once	CASSARTGYNYGYTF	TGTGCCAGCTCAGCGCGGACAGGGTACAACTATGGCTACACCTTC
TRBD2	TRBV4-3	TRBJ2-1	once	CASSQDLAGVGNEQFF	TGCGCCAGCAGCCAAGATCTAGCGGGAGTTGGGAATGAGCAGTTCTTC
NA	TRBV4-3	TRBJ2-1	NA	CASSQDRLTLNEQFF	TGCGCCAGCAGCCAAGATCGATTGACTTTGAATGAGCAGTTCTTC
TRBD2	TRBV10-3	TRBJ2-5	NA	CAISTSSGTETQYF	TGTGCCATCAGTACTTCTAGCGGGACAGAGACCCAGTACTTC
NA	TRBV19	TRBJ1-2	NA	CAGRDLGGYTF	TGTGCCGGCAGGGATCTGGGTGGCTACACCTTC